The entry below describes one T cell receptor (beta chain). Its antigen remains unidentified. The data were obtained in a study of radiotherapy plus CTLA-4 blockade in lung cancer. Study details: Disease control was seen in approximately 30% of patients, objective responses in 18%.

Study-level points and caveats: Together with interferon-beta, which increased in serum after radiation, early dynamic changes in blood T cell clones were reportedly the best predictors of response. Tumor-derived TCR clones expanded in blood after radiotherapy plus ipilimumab.

Repertoires were generated with immunoSEQ multiplex PCR, while TCRdb's copy carries only in-frame clones and drops some. The sample lists 90,000 to 100,000 clones, roughly 79% occurring once. In chemo-refractory metastatic non-small-cell lung cancer, patients got ipilimumab CTLA-4 blockade together with focal radiation. This clonotype was obtained from a human donor with non-small cell lung cancer who had a partial response to radiotherapy plus ipilimumab. Some clones in this sample may be carry-over from other donors' samples. The sequencing here drew on peripheral blood, taken from a patient treated with radiotherapy plus ipilimumab.

This chain's CDR3 is CASSYYPTVNTEAFF. CDR3 coding DNA: TGTGCCAGCAGTTACTACCCCACGGTCAACACTGAAGCTTTCTTT. This sequence joins TRBV6-5 and TRBJ1-1; D is unresolved. The germline V and J ends were trimmed by 1 base and 2 bases, with 11 bases remaining between them. This CDR3 comprises 15 residues. Germline values: CDR1 MNHEY, CDR2 SVGAGI.